Listed below are T cell receptor beta chains from one sample, sequenced in a study of T cells in Graves' hyperthyroidism and ophthalmopathy. TCRdb independently ran MiXCR on the multiplex PCR reads; one entry per CDR3 protein. The sample yields 800,000 or so distinct CDR3 sequences, 38% seen once. Material: blood. All receptors come from a man aged 18-30 years with Graves' hyperthyroidism. Both conserved end residues are part of each CDR3. The D gene is left open where the match is weak. For some rows the clone size is stated as once, few or many, or as a class when expanded; others skip it.

V	D	length	size	J	DNA	CDR3
TRBV19	.	12	.	TRBJ1-2	TGTGCCACCAGGACCGGGGCCTATGGCTACACCTTC	CATRTGAYGYTF
TRBV20-1	.	13	.	TRBJ1-1	TGCAGTGCTAGGGTTCCAGGGGCCTATGAAGCTTTCTTT	CSARVPGAYEAFF
TRBV7-9	TRBD1	16	many	TRBJ1-2	TGTGCCAGCAGCTCAACCGGGACAGGGGAAGCCTATGGCTACACCTTC	CASSSTGTGEAYGYTF
TRBV20-1	TRBD2	15	few	TRBJ2-7	TGCAGTGCTAGAGTACTTAGCGGGATCTCCTACGAGCAGTACTTC	CSARVLSGISYEQYF
TRBV7-2	TRBD1	16	.	TRBJ2-7	TGTGCCAGCAGCGTGGGCCTGGGACAGGGAAACTACGAGCAGTACTTC	CASSVGLGQGNYEQYF
TRBV7-8	.	16	few	TRBJ1-2	TGTGCCAGCAGCTTAGAGTTAGGCCGCGCGGTTTATGGCTACACCTTC	CASSLELGRAVYGYTF
TRBV20-1	.	13	.	TRBJ1-1	TGCAGCGTTGCTTTCAGCATGAACACTGAAGCTTTCTTT	CSVAFSMNTEAFF
TRBV15	.	15	.	TRBJ2-2	TGTGCCACCAGCAGAGATCTGTCGAACACCGGGGAGCTGTTTTTT	CATSRDLSNTGELFF
TRBV7-2	.	17	.	TRBJ2-5	TGTGCCAGCAGCTTGAGACGCTCGGGACTGATAGGAGAGGCCCAGTACTTC	CASSLRRSGLIGEAQYF
TRBV15	.	13	many	TRBJ1-1	TGTGCCACCAGCAGAGATAACGGCTTTAAAGCTTTCTTT	CATSRDNGFKAFF
TRBV7-2	.	16	.	TRBJ1-3	TGTGCCAGCAGCTCACCTCGTACAAGCTCTGGAAACACCATATATTTT	CASSSPRTSSGNTIYF